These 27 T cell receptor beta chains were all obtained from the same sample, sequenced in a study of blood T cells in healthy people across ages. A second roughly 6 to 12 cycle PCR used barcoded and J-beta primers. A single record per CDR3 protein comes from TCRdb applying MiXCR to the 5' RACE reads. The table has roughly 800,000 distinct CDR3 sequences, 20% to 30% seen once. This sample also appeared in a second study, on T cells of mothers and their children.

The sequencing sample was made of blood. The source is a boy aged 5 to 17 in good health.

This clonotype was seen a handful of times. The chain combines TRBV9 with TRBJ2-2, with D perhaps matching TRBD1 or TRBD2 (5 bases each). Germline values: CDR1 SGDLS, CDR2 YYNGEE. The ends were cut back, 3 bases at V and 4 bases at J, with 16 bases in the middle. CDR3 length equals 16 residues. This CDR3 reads CASSAGAEGATGELFF. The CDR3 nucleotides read TGTGCCAGCAGCGCCGGGGCCGAAGGGGCCACCGGGGAGCTGTTTTTT. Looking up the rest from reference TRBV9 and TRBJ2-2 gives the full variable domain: DSGVTQTPKHLITATGQRVTLRCSPRSGDLSVYWYQQSLDQGLQFLIQYYNGEERAKGNILERFSAQQFPDLHSELNLSSLELGDSALYFCASSAGAEGATGELFFGEGSRLTVL.

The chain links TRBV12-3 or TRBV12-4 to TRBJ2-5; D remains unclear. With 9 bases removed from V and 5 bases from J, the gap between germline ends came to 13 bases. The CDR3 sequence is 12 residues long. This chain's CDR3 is CASSIAGETQYF. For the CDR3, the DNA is TGTGCCAGTAGCATAGCTGGGGAGACCCAGTACTTC.

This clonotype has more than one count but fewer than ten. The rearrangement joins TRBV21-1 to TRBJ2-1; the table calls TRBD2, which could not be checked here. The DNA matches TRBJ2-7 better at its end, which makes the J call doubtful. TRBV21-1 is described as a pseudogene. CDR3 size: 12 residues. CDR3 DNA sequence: TGTGCCAGCAGCAATTATGACTACGAGCAGTACTTC. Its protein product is CASSNYDYEQYF.

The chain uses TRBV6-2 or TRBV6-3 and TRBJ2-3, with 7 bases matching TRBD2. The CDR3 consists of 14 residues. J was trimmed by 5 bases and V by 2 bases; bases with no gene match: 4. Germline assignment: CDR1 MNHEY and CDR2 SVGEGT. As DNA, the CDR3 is TGTGCCAGCAGTTACGGTCTAGCGGTAGATACGCAGTATTTT. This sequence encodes CASSYGLAVDTQYF.

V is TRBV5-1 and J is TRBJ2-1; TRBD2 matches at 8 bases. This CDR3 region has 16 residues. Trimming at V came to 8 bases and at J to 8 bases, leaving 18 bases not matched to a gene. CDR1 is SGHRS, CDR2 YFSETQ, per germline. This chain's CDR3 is CASLPTEAGESHEQFF. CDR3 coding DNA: TGCGCCAGTCTCCCCACGGAAGCGGGGGAAAGTCATGAGCAGTTCTTC. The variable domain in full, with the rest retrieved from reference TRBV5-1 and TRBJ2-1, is KAGVTQTPRYLIKTRGQQVTLSCSPISGHRSVSWYQQTPGQGLQFLFEYFSETQRNKGNFPGRFSGRQFSNSRSEMNVSTLELGDSALYLCASLPTEAGESHEQFFGPGTRLTVL.

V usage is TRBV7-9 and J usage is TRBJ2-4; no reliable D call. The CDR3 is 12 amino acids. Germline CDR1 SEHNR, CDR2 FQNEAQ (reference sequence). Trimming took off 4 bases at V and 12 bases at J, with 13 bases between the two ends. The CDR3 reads CASSYTDGNQYF. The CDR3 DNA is TGTGCCAGCAGCTACACGGACGGCAATCAGTACTTC.

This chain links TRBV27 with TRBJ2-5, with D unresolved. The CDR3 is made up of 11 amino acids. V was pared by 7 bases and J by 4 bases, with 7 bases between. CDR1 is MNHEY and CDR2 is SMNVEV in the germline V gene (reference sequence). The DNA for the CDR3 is TGTGCCAGCAAATGGAGAGAGACCCAGTACTTC. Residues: CASKWRETQYF.

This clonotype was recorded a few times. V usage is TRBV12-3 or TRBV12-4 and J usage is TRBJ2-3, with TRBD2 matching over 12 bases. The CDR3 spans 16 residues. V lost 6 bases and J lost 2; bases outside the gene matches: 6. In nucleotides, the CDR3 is TGTGCCAGCAGGCCTACTAGCGGGAGGTCCACAGATACGCAGTATTTT. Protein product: CASRPTSGRSTDTQYF.

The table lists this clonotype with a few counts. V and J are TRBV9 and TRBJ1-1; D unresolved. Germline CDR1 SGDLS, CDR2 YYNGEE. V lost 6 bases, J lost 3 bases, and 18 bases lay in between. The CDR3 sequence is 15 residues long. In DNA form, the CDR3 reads TGTGCCAGCAACCCGCCCCAGGTTATGGACACTGAAGCTTTCTTT. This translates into CASNPPQVMDTEAFF. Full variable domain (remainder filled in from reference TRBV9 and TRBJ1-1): DSGVTQTPKHLITATGQRVTLRCSPRSGDLSVYWYQQSLDQGLQFLIQYYNGEERAKGNILERFSAQQFPDLHSELNLSSLELGDSALYFCASNPPQVMDTEAFFGQGTRLTVV.

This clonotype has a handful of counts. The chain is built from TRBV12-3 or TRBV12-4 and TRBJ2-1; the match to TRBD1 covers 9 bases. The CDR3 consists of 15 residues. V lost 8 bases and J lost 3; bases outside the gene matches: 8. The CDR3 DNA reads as TGTGCCAGCTTACCGGGACAGGGCTACTACAATGAGCAGTTCTTC. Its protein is CASLPGQGYYNEQFF.

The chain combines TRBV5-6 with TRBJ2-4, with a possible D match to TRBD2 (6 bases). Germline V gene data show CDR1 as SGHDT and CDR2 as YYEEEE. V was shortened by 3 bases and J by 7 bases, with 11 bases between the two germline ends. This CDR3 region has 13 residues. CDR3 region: CASSSGVINIQYF. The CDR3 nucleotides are TGTGCCAGCAGCTCGGGGGTCATCAACATTCAGTACTTC.

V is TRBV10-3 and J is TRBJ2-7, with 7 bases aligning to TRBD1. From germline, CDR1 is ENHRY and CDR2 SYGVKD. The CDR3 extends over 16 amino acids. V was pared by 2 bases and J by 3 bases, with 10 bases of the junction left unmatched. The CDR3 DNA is TGTGCCATCAGTGAGCCGACAGGGCAGACCAGCTACGAGCAGTACTTC. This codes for CAISEPTGQTSYEQYF.

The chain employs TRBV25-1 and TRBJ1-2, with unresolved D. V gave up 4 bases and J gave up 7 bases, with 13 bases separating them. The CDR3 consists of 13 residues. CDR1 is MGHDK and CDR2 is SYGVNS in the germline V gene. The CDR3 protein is CASSGPTRTGYTF. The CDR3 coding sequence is TGTGCCAGCAGTGGCCCTACAAGGACTGGCTACACCTTC.

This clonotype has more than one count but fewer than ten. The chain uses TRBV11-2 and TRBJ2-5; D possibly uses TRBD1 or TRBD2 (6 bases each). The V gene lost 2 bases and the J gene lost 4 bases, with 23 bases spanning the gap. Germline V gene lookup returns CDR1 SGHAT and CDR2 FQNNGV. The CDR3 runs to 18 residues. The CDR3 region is CASSLPRGQDSIRETQYF. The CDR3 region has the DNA TGTGCCAGCAGCTTACCTCGGGGGCAGGACTCAATTAGAGAGACCCAGTACTTC.

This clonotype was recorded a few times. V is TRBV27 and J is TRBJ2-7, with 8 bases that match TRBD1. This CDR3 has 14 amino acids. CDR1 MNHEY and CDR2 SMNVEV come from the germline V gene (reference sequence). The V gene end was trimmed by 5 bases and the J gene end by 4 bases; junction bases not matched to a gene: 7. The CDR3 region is CASSPTGALYEQYF. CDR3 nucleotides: TGTGCCAGCAGTCCGACAGGGGCGCTGTACGAGCAGTACTTC.

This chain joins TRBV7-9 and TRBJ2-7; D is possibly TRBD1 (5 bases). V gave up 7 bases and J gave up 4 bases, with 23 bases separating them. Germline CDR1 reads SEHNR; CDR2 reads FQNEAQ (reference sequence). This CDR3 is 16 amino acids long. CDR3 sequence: CASTLSPGPRDYEQYF. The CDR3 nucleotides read TGTGCCAGCACCCTATCCCCAGGGCCCAGGGATTACGAGCAGTACTTC.

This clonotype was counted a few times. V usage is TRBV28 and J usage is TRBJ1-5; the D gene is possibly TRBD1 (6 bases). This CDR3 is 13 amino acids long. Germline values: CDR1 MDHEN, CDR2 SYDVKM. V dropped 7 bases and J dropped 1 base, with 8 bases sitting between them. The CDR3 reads CASTTGSNQPQHF. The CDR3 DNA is TGTGCCAGCACCACAGGGAGCAATCAGCCCCAGCATTTT.

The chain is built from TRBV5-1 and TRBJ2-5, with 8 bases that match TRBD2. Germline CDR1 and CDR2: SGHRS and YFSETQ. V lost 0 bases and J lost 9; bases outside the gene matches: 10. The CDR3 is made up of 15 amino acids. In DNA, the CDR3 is TGCGCCAGCAGCTTGGTTGGTAGCGGGGTATGGGCCCAGTACTTC. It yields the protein CASSLVGSGVWAQYF.

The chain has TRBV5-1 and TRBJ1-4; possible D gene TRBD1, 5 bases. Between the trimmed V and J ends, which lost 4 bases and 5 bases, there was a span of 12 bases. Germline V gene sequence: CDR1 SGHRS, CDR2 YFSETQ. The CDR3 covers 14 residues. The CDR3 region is CASSEGPKNEKLFF. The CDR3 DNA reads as TGCGCCAGCAGCGAGGGACCGAAGAATGAAAAACTGTTTTTT.

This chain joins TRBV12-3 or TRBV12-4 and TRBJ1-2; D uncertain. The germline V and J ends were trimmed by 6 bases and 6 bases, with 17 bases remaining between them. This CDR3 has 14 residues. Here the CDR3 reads CASRPGRSWDGYTF. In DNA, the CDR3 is TGTGCCAGCAGACCCGGACGGTCCTGGGATGGCTACACCTTC.

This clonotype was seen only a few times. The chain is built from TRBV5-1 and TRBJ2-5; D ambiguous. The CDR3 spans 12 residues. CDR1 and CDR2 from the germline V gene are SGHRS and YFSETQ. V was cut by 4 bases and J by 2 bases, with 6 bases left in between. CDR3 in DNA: TGCGCCAGCAGCGTTATTCAAGAGACCCAGTACTTC. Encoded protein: CASSVIQETQYF.

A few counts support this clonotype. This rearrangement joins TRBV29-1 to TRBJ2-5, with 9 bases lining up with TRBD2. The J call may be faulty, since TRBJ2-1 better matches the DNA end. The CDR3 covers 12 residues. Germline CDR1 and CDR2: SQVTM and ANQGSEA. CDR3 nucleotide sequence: TGCAGCGGGAATAGCGGGGGCAATGAGCAGTTCTTC. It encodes CSGNSGGNEQFF.

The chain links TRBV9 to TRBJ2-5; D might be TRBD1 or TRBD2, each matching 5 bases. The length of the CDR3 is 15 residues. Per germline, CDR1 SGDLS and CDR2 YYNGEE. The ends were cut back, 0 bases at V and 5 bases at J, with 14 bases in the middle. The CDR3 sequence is CASSVGGRVSETQYF. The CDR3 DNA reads TGTGCCAGCAGCGTAGGGGGACGGGTATCCGAGACCCAGTACTTC. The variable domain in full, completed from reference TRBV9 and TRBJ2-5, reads DSGVTQTPKHLITATGQRVTLRCSPRSGDLSVYWYQQSLDQGLQFLIQYYNGEERAKGNILERFSAQQFPDLHSELNLSSLELGDSALYFCASSVGGRVSETQYFGPGTRLLVL.

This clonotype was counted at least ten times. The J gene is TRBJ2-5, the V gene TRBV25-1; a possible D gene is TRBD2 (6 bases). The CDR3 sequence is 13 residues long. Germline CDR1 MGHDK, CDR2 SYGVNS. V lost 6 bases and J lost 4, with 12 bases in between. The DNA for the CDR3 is TGTGCCAGCAGGCGGGATACCGGAGAGACCCAGTACTTC. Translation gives CASRRDTGETQYF.

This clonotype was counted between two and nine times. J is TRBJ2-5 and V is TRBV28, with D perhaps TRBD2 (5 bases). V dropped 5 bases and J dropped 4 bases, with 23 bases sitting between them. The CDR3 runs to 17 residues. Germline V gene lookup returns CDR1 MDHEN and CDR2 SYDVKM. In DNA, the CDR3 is TGTGCCAGCAGTCCCCACTACCGGGAAAAAAAGGGAGAGACCCAGTACTTC. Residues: CASSPHYREKKGETQYF.

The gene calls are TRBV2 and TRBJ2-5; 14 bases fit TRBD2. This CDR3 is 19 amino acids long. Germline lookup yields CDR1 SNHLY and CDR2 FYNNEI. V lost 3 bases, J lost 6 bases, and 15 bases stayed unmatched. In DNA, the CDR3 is TGTGCCAGCAGTGATGCCCGACTAGCGGGGGGGATAGGTGAGAAGACCCAGTACTTC. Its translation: CASSDARLAGGIGEKTQYF.

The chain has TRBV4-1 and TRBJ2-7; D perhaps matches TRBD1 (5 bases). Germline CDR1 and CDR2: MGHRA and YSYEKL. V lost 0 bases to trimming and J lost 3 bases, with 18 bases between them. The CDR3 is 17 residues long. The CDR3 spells CASSQDLETESSYEQYF. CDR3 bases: TGCGCCAGCAGCCAAGATCTCGAGACAGAAAGTAGCTACGAGCAGTACTTC.